This T cell receptor (beta chain) was obtained from a study of post-analysis software for immune sequencing data. As for the study in general: Patients had relapsing-remitting, secondary progressive or progressive-relapsing multiple sclerosis; some lacked subtype. Study findings and constraints: With TRBV5-6, TRBV5-1 and TRBV20-1 included, about 5 TRBV segments were more frequent in patients than in controls.

This clonotype came up a few times. Its matching antigen is unknown. Unique molecular identifiers were carried by the TCR beta cDNA libraries. TCRdb fed the PCR reads into MiXCR, producing one record per CDR3 protein. The table records around 770,000 distinct CDR3 sequences, just over 45% of them present only once. This CDR3 has 12 residues. V was cut by 1 base and J by 15 bases, with 14 bases left in between. In germline, CDR1 is SGHRS, CDR2 YFSETQ. The sequence was collected from a girl aged 5-17 years with multiple sclerosis. V gene TRBV5-1 combines with J gene TRBJ2-1; no clear D. The material sequenced was blood. The CDR3 loop is CASSLTEWRWFF. Here the CDR3 DNA reads TGCGCCAGCAGCTTGACTGAGTGGCGTTGGTTCTTC.